The T cell receptor beta chain described here comes from a study of T-cell memory formation after mild COVID-19. Study-level results: CD4+ bias marked clones expanding day 15 to 37, unlike balanced contracting clones.

Of note for this clonotype: Its antigen is not identified.

The CDR3 runs 14 residues. Trimming removed 3 bases from V and 6 bases from J; junction bases left unmatched: 3. The germline V gene encodes CDR1 KGHSH and CDR2 LQKENI. TCR alpha and TCR beta cDNA libraries carrying sample barcodes and UMIs came from 5'RACE with constant-segment primers. TCRdb re-called the 5' RACE reads with MiXCR, one entry per CDR3 protein. The sample gives fewer than 200,000 distinct CDR3 sequences, around 13% of which show up once; approximately 3.3% is in the top ten. The V and J genes are TRBV18 and TRBJ2-1, with 9 bases identical to TRBD1. The specimen sequenced was PBMCs or a T cell subset sorted from them (not recorded which). The receptor was isolated from a man between 18 and 29 years old who had mild COVID-19 (a few samples of this study predate the infection). Cell type and time point are not known. CDR3: CASSPGTGRNEQFF. For the CDR3, the DNA is TGTGCCAGCTCACCCGGGACAGGGCGCAATGAGCAGTTCTTC.